This T cell receptor beta chain came from a study of T-cell memory formation after mild COVID-19. At the level of the study: TCR clusters mostly belonged to single donors.

The sample holds many counts of this clonotype. 5'RACE primed from the constant segment yielded TCR alpha and TCR beta cDNA libraries bearing sample barcodes and UMIs. MiXCR, run by TCRdb on the 5' RACE reads, gives a single entry per CDR3 protein. Of about 260,000 distinct CDR3 sequences listed, about a sixth are singletons. The sample comprised PBMCs or a T cell subset sorted from them (not recorded which). The sequence was obtained from a man aged 18 to 29 who had mild COVID-19 (a few samples of this study predate the infection). Cell type and time point are not known.

Here the CDR3 DNA reads TGTGCCAGCAGTCCCGGACTAGCGGGCGAGCAGTACTTC. Encoded protein: CASSPGLAGEQYF. V and J are TRBV12-3 or TRBV12-4 and TRBJ2-7; 11 bases are shared with TRBD2. This CDR3 comprises 13 residues. Losses at the gene ends were 5 bases for V and 6 bases for J; bases not matched to a gene: 3.